This T cell receptor (beta chain) was identified in a study of cytomegalovirus exposure and HLA in healthy donors. Whole-study context: Falling in the Caucasian-associated ancestry cluster were 65% to 90% of 398 genotyped donors.

This clone was seen once. Its antigen is undetermined. Overall study results and limits: A later examination showed that TCR association rates differed by HLA locus, with DRB1 most and HLA-C fewest. V segments that were indistinguishable, TRBV6-2 and TRBV6-3 among them, were omitted from analysis.

PCR was performed using 60 Vbeta and 13 Jbeta primers. Data came from immunoSEQ multiplex PCR; TCRdb stores just in-frame clones and leaves some out. This sample has about 120,000 clones, with approximately 82% found just once. Donors likely had unrecorded immune exposures despite being nominally healthy when sampled. The CDR3 has 15 amino acids. Germline CDR1 MNHNS, CDR2 SASEGT. With V trimmed by 6 bases and J by 4 bases, 9 bases remained unmatched. The sample taken for sequencing was PBMCs. The genes are TRBV6-1 and TRBJ2-1; 7 nucleotides agree with TRBD1. The receptor's source is a man between 18 and 29 years old in good health and CMV-seropositive. CDR3 DNA sequence: TGTGCCAGCAGGATTTCGGGACAGCCTTACAATGAGCAGTTCTTC. Its protein is CASRISGQPYNEQFF.